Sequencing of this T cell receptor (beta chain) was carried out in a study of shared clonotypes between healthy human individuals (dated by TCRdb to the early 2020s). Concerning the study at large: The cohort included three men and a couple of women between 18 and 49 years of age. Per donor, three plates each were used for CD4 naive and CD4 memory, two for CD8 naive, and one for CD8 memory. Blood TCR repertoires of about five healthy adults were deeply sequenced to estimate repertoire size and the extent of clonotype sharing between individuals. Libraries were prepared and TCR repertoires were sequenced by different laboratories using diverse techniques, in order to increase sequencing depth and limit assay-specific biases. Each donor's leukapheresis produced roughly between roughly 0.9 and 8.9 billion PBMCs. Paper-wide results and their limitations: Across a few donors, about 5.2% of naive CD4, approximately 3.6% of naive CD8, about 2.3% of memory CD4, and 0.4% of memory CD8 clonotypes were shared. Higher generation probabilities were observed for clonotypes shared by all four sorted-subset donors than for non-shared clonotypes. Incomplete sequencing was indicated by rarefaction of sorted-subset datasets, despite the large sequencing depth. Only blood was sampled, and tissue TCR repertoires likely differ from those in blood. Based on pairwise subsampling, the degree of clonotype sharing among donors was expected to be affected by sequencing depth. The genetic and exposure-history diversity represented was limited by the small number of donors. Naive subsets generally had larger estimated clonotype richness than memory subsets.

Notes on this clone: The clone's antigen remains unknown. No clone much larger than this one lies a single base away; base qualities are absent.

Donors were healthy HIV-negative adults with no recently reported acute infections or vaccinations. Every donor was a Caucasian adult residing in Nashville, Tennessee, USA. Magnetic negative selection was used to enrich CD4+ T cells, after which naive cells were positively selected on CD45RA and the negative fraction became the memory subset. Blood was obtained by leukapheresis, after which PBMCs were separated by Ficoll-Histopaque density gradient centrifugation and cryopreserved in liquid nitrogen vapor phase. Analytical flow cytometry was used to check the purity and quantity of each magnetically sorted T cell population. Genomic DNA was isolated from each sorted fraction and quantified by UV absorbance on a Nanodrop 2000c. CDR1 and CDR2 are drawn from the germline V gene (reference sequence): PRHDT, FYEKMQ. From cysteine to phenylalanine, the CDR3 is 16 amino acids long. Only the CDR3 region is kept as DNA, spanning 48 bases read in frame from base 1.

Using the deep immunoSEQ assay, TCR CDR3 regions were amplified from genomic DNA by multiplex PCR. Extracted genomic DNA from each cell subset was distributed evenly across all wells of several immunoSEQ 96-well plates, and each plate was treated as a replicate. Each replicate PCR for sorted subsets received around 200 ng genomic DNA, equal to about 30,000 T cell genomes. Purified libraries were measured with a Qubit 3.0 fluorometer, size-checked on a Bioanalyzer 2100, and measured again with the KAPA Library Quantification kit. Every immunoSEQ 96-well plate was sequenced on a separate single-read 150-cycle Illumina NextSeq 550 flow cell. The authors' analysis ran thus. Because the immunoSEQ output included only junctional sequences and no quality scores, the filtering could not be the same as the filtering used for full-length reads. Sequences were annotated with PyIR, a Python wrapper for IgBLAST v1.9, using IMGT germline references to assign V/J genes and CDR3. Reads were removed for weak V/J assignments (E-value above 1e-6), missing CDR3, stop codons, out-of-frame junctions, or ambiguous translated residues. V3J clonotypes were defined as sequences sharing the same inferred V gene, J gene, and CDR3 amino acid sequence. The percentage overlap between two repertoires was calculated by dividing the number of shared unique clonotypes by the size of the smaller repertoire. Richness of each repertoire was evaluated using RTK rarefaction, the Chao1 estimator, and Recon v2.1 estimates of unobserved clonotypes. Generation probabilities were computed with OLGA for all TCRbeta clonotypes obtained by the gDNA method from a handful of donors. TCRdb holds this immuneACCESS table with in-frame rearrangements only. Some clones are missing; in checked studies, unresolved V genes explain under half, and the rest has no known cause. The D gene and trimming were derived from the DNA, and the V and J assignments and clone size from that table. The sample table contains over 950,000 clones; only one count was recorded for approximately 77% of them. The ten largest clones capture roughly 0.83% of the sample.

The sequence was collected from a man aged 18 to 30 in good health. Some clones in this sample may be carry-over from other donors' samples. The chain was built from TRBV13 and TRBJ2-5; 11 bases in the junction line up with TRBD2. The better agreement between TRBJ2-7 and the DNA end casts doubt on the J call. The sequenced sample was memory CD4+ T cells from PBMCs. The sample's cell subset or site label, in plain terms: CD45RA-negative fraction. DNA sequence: TGTGCCAGCAGCTTATTCCTAGCGGGAGGTCCCATCGAGCAGTACTTC. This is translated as CASSLFLAGGPIEQYF.